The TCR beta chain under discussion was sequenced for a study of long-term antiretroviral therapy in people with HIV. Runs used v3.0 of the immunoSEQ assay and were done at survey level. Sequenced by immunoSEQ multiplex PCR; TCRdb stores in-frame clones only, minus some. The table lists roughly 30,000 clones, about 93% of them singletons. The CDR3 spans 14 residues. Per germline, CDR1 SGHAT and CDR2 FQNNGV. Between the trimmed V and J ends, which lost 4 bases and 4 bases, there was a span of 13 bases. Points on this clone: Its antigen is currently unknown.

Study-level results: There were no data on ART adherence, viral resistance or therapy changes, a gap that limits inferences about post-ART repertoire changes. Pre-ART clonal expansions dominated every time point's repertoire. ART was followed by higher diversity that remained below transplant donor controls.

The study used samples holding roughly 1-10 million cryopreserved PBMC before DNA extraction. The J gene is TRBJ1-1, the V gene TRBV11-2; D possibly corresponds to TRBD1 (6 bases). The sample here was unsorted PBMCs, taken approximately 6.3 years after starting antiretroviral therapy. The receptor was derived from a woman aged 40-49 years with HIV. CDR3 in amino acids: CASSSKTGITEAFF. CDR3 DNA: TGTGCCAGCAGCTCGAAAACAGGGATCACTGAAGCTTTCTTT.